Listed below are T cell receptor beta chains from one sample, sequenced in a study of T-cell memory formation after mild COVID-19. Using its own MiXCR run on the 5' RACE reads, TCRdb lists one record per CDR3 protein. The sample has around 200,000 distinct CDR3 sequences, 10% to 13% seen once. Sequencing was carried out using PBMCs or a T cell subset sorted from them (not recorded which). The receptors were sampled from a young man who had mild COVID-19 (a few samples of this study predate the infection). Cell type and time point are not known. Both conserved end residues are part of each CDR3. The D gene is left open where the match is weak. Only some rows state a clone size, as once, few, many or a class for expanded clones.

TRBV20-1	TRBD2	TRBJ2-3	-	TGCAGTGCTAGAGATTTAGCGGGAGTGAGGGCAGATACGCAGTATTTT	CSARDLAGVRADTQYF
TRBV7-6	-	TRBJ2-6	few	TGTGCCAGCAGCCCTTATGGGCCCAGAGGGGCCAACGTCCTGACTTTC	CASSPYGPRGANVLTF
TRBV20-1	-	TRBJ2-3	-	TGCAGTGCTACGGCCACAGATACGCAGTATTTT	CSATATDTQYF
TRBV9	-	TRBJ2-3	few	TGTGCCAGCGGGCGAGGTACTAGCACAGATACGCAGTATTTT	CASGRGTSTDTQYF
TRBV27	-	TRBJ2-2	few	TGTGCCAGCACCGGAGGGGGATACACCGGGGAGCTGTTTTTT	CASTGGGYTGELFF
TRBV5-1	-	TRBJ1-2	-	TGCGCCAGCAGGCCGAACTATAATGATAATGGCTACACCTTC	CASRPNYNDNGYTF
TRBV5-1	TRBD2	TRBJ2-4	few	TGCGCCAGCTCAGCAACGGGACTAGCGGGGGTCATTCAGTACTTC	CASSATGLAGVIQYF
TRBV7-2	-	TRBJ2-5	few	TGTGCCAGCAGCCGCCTAGAAGAGACCCAGTACTTC	CASSRLEETQYF
TRBV5-1	-	TRBJ2-1	-	TGCGCCAGCACATCAGAGGGTTCGGCTTACAATGAGCAGTTCTTC	CASTSEGSAYNEQFF
TRBV3-1	-	TRBJ1-2	few	TGTGCCAGCAGCCCACAGGGACGCTATGGCTACACCTTC	CASSPQGRYGYTF